This entry concerns a single T cell receptor beta chain. TCRdb reprocessed the 5' RACE reads with MiXCR, giving one entry per CDR3 protein. This sample has hundreds of thousands of distinct CDR3 sequences, with roughly an eighth found just once. V shed 6 bases and J 1 base; nucleotides not matched to a gene: 3. The CDR3 spans 14 residues. The data were obtained in a study of identical twins. Sequencing was performed on memory (CD45RO+) T cells sorted from blood. The chain has TRBV12-3 or TRBV12-4 and TRBJ2-7; 10 nucleotides line up with TRBD2. The TCR originated in a woman between 18 and 29 years old in good health. Here the CDR3 DNA reads TGTGCCAGCAGAGCGGGGGGGGTATCCTACGAGCAGTACTTC. Protein sequence: CASRAGGVSYEQYF.